This section outlines one T cell receptor (beta chain) sequence together with its context. What it binds is not known. Clones were read by immunoSEQ multiplex PCR, and TCRdb kept only the in-frame ones, dropping some. The table lists about 18,000 clones, 65% to 80% of them singletons. Germline lookup yields CDR1 SGDLS and CDR2 YYNGEE. The CDR3 runs 13 residues. V lost 0 bases, J lost 10 bases, and 4 bases stayed unmatched. Sorted T cells were CFSE-labeled and cultured approximately five days with allogeneic regulatory or mature dendritic cells at 1:10. This entry belongs to a study of regulatory dendritic cells for organ transplantation. Whole-study results and caveats: Memory CD8+ T cells were the most oligoclonal; naive cells were highly diverse.

This receptor was obtained from a human donor in good health. The sample was memory CD4+ T cells from blood cultured with regulatory dendritic cells. Regarding subset: CD45RO+ memory T cells. The rearrangement links TRBV9 to TRBJ2-3, with TRBD1 matching 8 bases. CDR3 sequence (DNA): TGTGCCAGCAGCGTAGGGGACAGGCCTCCGCAGTATTTT. It is translated as CASSVGDRPPQYF.